The 28 T cell receptor beta chains reported below all come from one sample, sequenced in a study of response to subunit inactivated influenza vaccine. TCRdb re-derived calls from the RT-PCR reads in MiXCR, one entry per CDR3 protein. This table has hundreds of thousands of distinct CDR3 sequences, roughly 23% appearing once. This material consisted of CD4+ T cells sorted from PBMCs, taken more than 4 days after vaccination. The receptors stem from a man between 50 and 59 years old who received an inactivated influenza vaccine.

The V call is TRBV11-2, the J call TRBJ1-3, with D possibly TRBD1 on 5 matching bases. Germline lookup yields CDR1 SGHAT and CDR2 FQNNGV. This CDR3 contains 15 residues. V lost 3 bases and J 5 bases, leaving 14 bases between the germline ends. The CDR3 loop is CASSFRQLTRNTIYF. Here the CDR3 DNA reads TGTGCCAGCAGCTTTCGACAGCTAACCCGAAACACCATATATTTT.

This chain joins TRBV5-1 and TRBJ2-3, with a tentative D call TRBD1 (5 bases). The CDR3 has 15 amino acids. Germline assignment: CDR1 SGHRS and CDR2 YFSETQ. Trimming cost V 0 bases and J 6 bases, with 14 bases left between them. In DNA, the CDR3 is TGCGCCAGCAGCTTGGAAGGGCAGGGATTGGATACGCAGTATTTT. Its translation is CASSLEGQGLDTQYF.

This chain uses TRBV9 with TRBJ2-3; possible D gene TRBD2, 7 bases. This CDR3 is 14 amino acids long. The V and J ends lost 3 bases and 4 bases respectively, with 12 bases between them. Per germline, CDR1 SGDLS and CDR2 YYNGEE. The DNA for the CDR3 is TGTGCCAGCAGCGGTGGAGGGGGGGCAGATACGCAGTATTTT. It codes for CASSGGGGADTQYF.

The chain joins TRBV5-4 to TRBJ2-1; possibly TRBD2 for D (6 bases). There are 14 residues in the CDR3. The V end lost 3 bases, the J end lost 5 bases, and 12 bases lay between the germline ends. CDR1 is SGHNT, CDR2 YYREEE, per germline (reference sequence). The CDR3 spells CASSSGLPNNEQFF. Here the CDR3 DNA reads TGTGCCAGCAGCTCGGGACTGCCCAACAATGAGCAGTTCTTC.

The CDR3 spells CASSLGGTRETQYF. CDR3 nucleotides: TGTGCCAGCAGTTTGGGGGGAACCCGTGAGACCCAGTACTTC. The V and J genes are TRBV28 and TRBJ2-5; TRBD2 is a possible D gene (6 bases). Germline V gene data show CDR1 as MDHEN and CDR2 as SYDVKM. V dropped 3 bases and J dropped 5 bases, with 13 bases sitting between them. The CDR3 totals 14 residues.

The chain couples TRBV5-1 to TRBJ2-7, with D perhaps TRBD2 (5 bases). CDR3 size: 12 residues. Germline CDR1 reads SGHRS; CDR2 reads YFSETQ. V was clipped by 4 bases and J by 7 bases, with 12 bases between them. Written as DNA, the CDR3 is TGCGCCAGCAGCCCCAACGAGGGAGAGCAGTACTTC. It specifies CASSPNEGEQYF.

This clonotype was detected a few times. This chain uses TRBV20-1 with TRBJ2-1, with 9 bases fitting TRBD2. Trimming removed 5 bases from V and 0 bases from J; junction bases left unmatched: 11. Germline values: CDR1 DFQATT, CDR2 SNEGSKA (reference sequence). There are 17 residues in the CDR3. The chain's CDR3 is CSALDAAGGLSYNEQFF. In nucleotides, the CDR3 is TGCAGTGCTCTCGATGCAGCGGGGGGACTCTCCTACAATGAGCAGTTCTTC.

The rearrangement uses TRBV12-3 or TRBV12-4 and TRBJ2-4; D unresolved. CDR3 size: 17 residues. V was clipped by 7 bases and J by 1 base, with 20 bases between them. CDR3 amino acids: CASTTRQASRAKNIQYF. The CDR3 nucleotides are TGTGCCAGCACCACCCGTCAGGCATCCCGGGCCAAAAACATTCAGTACTTC.

This clonotype was seen a handful of times. V and J are TRBV6-4 and TRBJ1-1; D gene uncertain. Per germline, CDR1 MRHNA and CDR2 SNTAGT. V lost 6 bases, J lost 2 bases, and 16 bases lay in between. CDR3 length: 15 residues. The CDR3 region has the DNA TGTGCCAGCAGGAGGAACTCAAACACCAACACTGAAGCTTTCTTT. Translation gives CASRRNSNTNTEAFF.

This clonotype has just a few counts. The chain links TRBV7-2 to TRBJ2-1, with a tentative D call TRBD2 (6 bases). V was cut by 3 bases and J by 9 bases, with 12 bases left in between. Germline V gene data show CDR1 as SGHTA and CDR2 as FQGNSA. The CDR3 totals 13 residues. The CDR3 loop is CASSFPGRTEQFF. The CDR3 DNA is TGTGCCAGCAGCTTCCCCGGGAGAACTGAGCAGTTCTTC.

The chain is built from TRBV7-2 and TRBJ2-1; TRBD2 aligns across 7 bases. CDR1 SGHTA and CDR2 FQGNSA come from the germline V gene. The CDR3 is 16 amino acids. With V trimmed by 7 bases and J by 6 bases, 15 bases remained unmatched. The CDR3: CASTPGGRPGGNEQFF. CDR3 nucleotides: TGTGCCAGCACCCCGGGGGGACGCCCGGGCGGCAATGAGCAGTTCTTC.

This clonotype was observed a few times. The chain is built from TRBV20-1 and TRBJ2-7, with a tentative D call TRBD1 (6 bases). V lost 6 bases, J lost 2 bases, and 11 bases lay in between. CDR1 and CDR2 from the germline V gene are DFQATT and SNEGSKA (reference sequence). The CDR3 is 12 residues long. The CDR3 is CSARGSPYEQYF. DNA for the CDR3: TGCAGTGCAAGGGGGAGCCCCTACGAGCAGTACTTC.

This clonotype was counted only a few times. The rearrangement joins TRBV12-3 or TRBV12-4 to TRBJ2-3, with D tentatively TRBD2 (5 bases). The CDR3 extends over 14 amino acids. Trimming took off 4 bases at V and 4 bases at J, with 12 bases between the two ends. The chain's CDR3 is CASSSPPGADTQYF. CDR3 sequence (DNA): TGTGCCAGCAGTTCACCCCCCGGGGCAGATACGCAGTATTTT.

This clonotype showed up just a few times. This rearrangement joins TRBV7-9 to TRBJ2-5; unclear D gene. The CDR3 covers 14 residues. The germline V and J ends were trimmed by 0 bases and 2 bases, with 7 bases remaining between them. Germline V lookup: CDR1 SEHNR, CDR2 FQNEAQ (reference sequence). The DNA of the CDR3 is TGTGCCAGCAGCTTAGCGTCAGATCAAGAGACCCAGTACTTC. Translating gives CASSLASDQETQYF.

The chain uses TRBV28 and TRBJ1-1, with 7 bases fitting TRBD1. CDR3 size: 13 residues. V dropped 6 bases and J dropped 5; count of bases not matched to a gene: 6. Germline assignment: CDR1 MDHEN and CDR2 SYDVKM. The CDR3, as DNA: TGTGCCAGCAGCCAGACAGGGTGGACTGAAGCTTTCTTT. Translating gives CASSQTGWTEAFF.

This clonotype was counted between two and nine times. The chain combines TRBV28 with TRBJ2-1, with a weak D call TRBD1 (6 bases). V lost 5 bases, J lost 0 bases, and 20 bases lay in between. Per the germline V gene, CDR1 is MDHEN and CDR2 is SYDVKM. The CDR3 has 18 amino acids. The CDR3 spells CASSSFSFEGDSYNEQFF. The CDR3 region has the DNA TGTGCCAGCAGTAGTTTTTCTTTTGAGGGGGACTCCTACAATGAGCAGTTCTTC.

This clonotype was observed many times. The genes are TRBV12-3 or TRBV12-4 and TRBJ2-3; D is perhaps TRBD1 (6 bases). CDR3 length: 15 amino acids. Trimming pared 3 bases from V and 2 bases from J, leaving 12 bases between. The CDR3 protein is CASSLGDIATDTQYF. In DNA form, the CDR3 reads TGTGCCAGCAGTTTGGGGGACATCGCCACAGATACGCAGTATTTT.

This clonotype was observed at least ten times. The CDR3 bases are TGCGCCAGCAGCCCCCAGGGGACAGGGTCGACCTACGAGCAGTACTTC. Translation: CASSPQGTGSTYEQYF. The rearrangement uses TRBV5-1 and TRBJ2-7; TRBD1 aligns across 9 bases. V was pared by 4 bases and J by 2 bases, with 10 bases of the junction left unmatched. This CDR3 has 16 residues. The germline V gene encodes CDR1 SGHRS and CDR2 YFSETQ.

The chain carries TRBV6-2 or TRBV6-3 and TRBJ2-3; TRBD2 agrees at 15 bases. The CDR3 totals 22 residues. CDR1 and CDR2 (germline): MNHEY, SVGEGT. The junction had 15 bases not matched to a gene; V was cut back by 2 bases and J by 0 bases. The CDR3 region has the DNA TGTGCCAGCAGTTACAACCCGGGACTAGCGGGGGGACTTCAAAGGAGCACAGATACGCAGTATTTT. Its protein product is CASSYNPGLAGGLQRSTDTQYF.

This clonotype was detected ten times or more. This chain joins TRBV7-2 and TRBJ2-7; D call uncertain. Germline V CDR1 and CDR2: SGHTA, FQGNSA. The CDR3 is made up of 14 amino acids. V gave up 1 base and J gave up 5 bases, with 12 bases separating them. The CDR3 DNA is TGTGCCAGCAGCTTAGTCGGCTCCTTCCACGAGCAGTACTTC. This gives the protein CASSLVGSFHEQYF.

The sample holds a few counts of this clonotype. The chain recombines TRBV27 with TRBJ2-5, with a weak D call TRBD2 (5 bases). CDR1 and CDR2 from the germline V gene are MNHEY and SMNVEV (reference sequence). V was trimmed by 7 bases and J by 8 bases, leaving 17 bases between them. This CDR3 has 13 amino acids. The CDR3 region has the DNA TGTGCCAGCAACGAGTGCCGGGATTGTACCCAGTACTTC. Translating gives CASNECRDCTQYF.

The chain carries TRBV20-1 and TRBJ2-2; 9 bases are shared with TRBD1. Germline loops: CDR1 DFQATT, CDR2 SNEGSKA (reference sequence). The V gene end was trimmed by 6 bases and the J gene end by 4 bases; junction bases not matched to a gene: 6. The CDR3 runs 14 residues. The CDR3 nucleotides read TGCAGTGCGGAAGGGACAGGGACCACCGGGGAGCTGTTTTTT. Translation: CSAEGTGTTGELFF.

The V call is TRBV3-1, the J call TRBJ2-1; 9 bases fit TRBD1. With 2 bases clipped from V and 14 bases from J, the junction kept 7 bases outside the gene matches. The CDR3 has 13 residues. Germline V gene data show CDR1 as LGHDT and CDR2 as YNNKEL (reference sequence). CDR3 loop: CASSQSGDRGEFF. The CDR3 DNA is TGTGCCAGCAGCCAATCCGGAGACAGGGGGGAGTTCTTC.

Many counts were recorded for this clonotype. The chain is built from TRBV15 and TRBJ2-6; TRBD1 is a possible D gene (5 bases). Trimming took off 5 bases at V and 4 bases at J, with 12 bases between the two ends. The CDR3 extends over 15 amino acids. Germline assignment: CDR1 LNHNV and CDR2 YYDKDF (reference sequence). This CDR3 reads CATSSRTTGANVLTF. DNA for the CDR3: TGTGCCACCAGCTCCCGGACAACCGGGGCCAACGTCCTGACTTTC. Complete variable domain (other parts from reference TRBV15 and TRBJ2-6): DAMVIQNPRYQVTQFGKPVTLSCSQTLNHNVMYWYQQKSSQAPKLLFHYYDKDFNNEADTPDNFQSRRPNTSFCFLDIRSPGLGDTAMYLCATSSRTTGANVLTFGAGSRLTVL.

V is TRBV20-1 and J is TRBJ2-1; TRBD2 matches at 8 bases. The V and J ends lost 4 bases and 7 bases, in that order; junction bases with no gene match: 6. Germline V CDR1 and CDR2: DFQATT, SNEGSKA (reference sequence). The CDR3 runs 13 residues. CDR3 sequence reads: CSATAGVRNEQFF. The CDR3 DNA is TGCAGTGCTACAGCGGGAGTCAGGAATGAGCAGTTCTTC.

In its sample, this clonotype was seen a few times. The chain employs TRBV18 and TRBJ2-2, with D possibly TRBD2 on 5 matching bases. CDR1 KGHSH and CDR2 LQKENI come from the germline V gene. V was trimmed by 2 bases and J by 4 bases, leaving 17 bases between them. This CDR3 spans 17 amino acids. The CDR3: CASSPNFRQAGTGELFF. The CDR3 DNA reads TGTGCCAGCTCACCAAACTTTCGCCAGGCGGGCACCGGGGAGCTGTTTTTT.

This clonotype was detected once. The V and J genes are TRBV10-3 and TRBJ1-3; 7 bases fit TRBD1. This CDR3 spans 13 amino acids. The J segment lost 7 bases and the V segment lost 10 bases, leaving 10 bases of the junction unmatched. CDR1 ENHRY and CDR2 SYGVKD come from the germline V gene. The CDR3 is CATLDRDRNTIYF. The CDR3 DNA reads TGTGCCACCCTTGACAGGGATCGGAACACCATATATTTT.

This chain uses TRBV7-3 with TRBJ2-1, with D possibly matching TRBD2 (5 bases). The V gene lost 1 base and the J gene lost 6 bases, with 7 bases spanning the gap. Per germline, CDR1 SGHTA and CDR2 FQGTGA. CDR3 length: 13 residues. CDR3 nucleotide sequence: TGTGCCAGCAGCTTAATGGCGGGCAATGAGCAGTTCTTC. Amino acids: CASSLMAGNEQFF.